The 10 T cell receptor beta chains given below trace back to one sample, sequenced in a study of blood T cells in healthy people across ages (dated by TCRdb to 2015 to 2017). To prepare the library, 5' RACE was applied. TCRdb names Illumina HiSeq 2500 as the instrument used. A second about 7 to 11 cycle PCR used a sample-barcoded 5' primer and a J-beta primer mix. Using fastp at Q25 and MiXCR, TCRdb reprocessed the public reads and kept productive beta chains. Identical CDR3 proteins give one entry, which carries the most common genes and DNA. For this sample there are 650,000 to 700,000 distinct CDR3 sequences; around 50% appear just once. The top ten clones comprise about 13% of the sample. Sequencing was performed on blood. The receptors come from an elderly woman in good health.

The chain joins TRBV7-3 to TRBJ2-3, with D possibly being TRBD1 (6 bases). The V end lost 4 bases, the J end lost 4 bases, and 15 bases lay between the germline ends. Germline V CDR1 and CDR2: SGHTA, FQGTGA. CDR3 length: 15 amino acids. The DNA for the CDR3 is TGTGCCAGCAGCTCTAGTGGGGGCCGGGCAGATACGCAGTATTTT. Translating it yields CASSSSGGRADTQYF.

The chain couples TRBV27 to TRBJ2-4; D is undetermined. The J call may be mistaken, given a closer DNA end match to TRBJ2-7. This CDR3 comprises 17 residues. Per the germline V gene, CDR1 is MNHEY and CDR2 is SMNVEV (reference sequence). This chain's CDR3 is CASSSQPNFAPAYEQYF. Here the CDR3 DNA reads TGTGCCAGCAGTTCCCAGCCCAATTTTGCTCCCGCCTACGAGCAGTACTTC.

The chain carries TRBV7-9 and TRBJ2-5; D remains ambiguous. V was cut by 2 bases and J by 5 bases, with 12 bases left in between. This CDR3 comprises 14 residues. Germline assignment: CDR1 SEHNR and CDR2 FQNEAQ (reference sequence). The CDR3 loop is CASSLQALLETQYF. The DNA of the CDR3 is TGTGCCAGCAGCTTACAGGCGCTATTGGAGACCCAGTACTTC.

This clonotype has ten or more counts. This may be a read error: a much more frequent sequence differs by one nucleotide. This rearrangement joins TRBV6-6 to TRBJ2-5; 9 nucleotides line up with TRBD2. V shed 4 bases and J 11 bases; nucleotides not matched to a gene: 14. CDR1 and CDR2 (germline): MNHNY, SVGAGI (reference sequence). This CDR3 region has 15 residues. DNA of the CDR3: TGTGCCAGCAGTTTACTAGCGGGCGGTTACAATGAGCAGTACTTC. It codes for CASSLLAGGYNEQYF.

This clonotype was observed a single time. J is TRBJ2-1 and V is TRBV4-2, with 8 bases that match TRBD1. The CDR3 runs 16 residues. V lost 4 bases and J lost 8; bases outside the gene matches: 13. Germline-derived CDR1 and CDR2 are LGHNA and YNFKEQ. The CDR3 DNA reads TGTGCCAGCAGCCTTAACCTCGACAGGGGTAGAGATGAGCAGTTCTTC. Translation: CASSLNLDRGRDEQFF.

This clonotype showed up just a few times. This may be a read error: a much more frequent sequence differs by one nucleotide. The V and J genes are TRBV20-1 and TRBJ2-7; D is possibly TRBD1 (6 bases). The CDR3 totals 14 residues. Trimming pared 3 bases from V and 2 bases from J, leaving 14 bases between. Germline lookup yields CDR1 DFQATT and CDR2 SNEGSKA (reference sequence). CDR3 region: CSARDGTYAYEQYF. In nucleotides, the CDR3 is TGCAGTGCTAGGGATGGGACATATGCCTACGAGCAGTACTTC.

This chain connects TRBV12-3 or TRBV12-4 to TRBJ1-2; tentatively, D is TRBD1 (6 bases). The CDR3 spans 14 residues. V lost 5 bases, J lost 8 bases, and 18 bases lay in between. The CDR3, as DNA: TGTGCCAGCAGTCCAGGAGAAAGGGGGATCGGCTACACCTTC. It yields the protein CASSPGERGIGYTF.

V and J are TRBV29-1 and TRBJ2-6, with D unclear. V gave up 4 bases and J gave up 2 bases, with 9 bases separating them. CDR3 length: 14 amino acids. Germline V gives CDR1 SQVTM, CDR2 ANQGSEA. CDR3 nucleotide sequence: TGCAGCGTTGGAGCAGGAGCTGGGGCCAACGTCCTGACTTTC. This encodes CSVGAGAGANVLTF. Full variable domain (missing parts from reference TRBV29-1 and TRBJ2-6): SAVISQKPSRDICQRGTSLTIQCQVDSQVTMMFWYRQQPGQSLTLIATANQGSEATYESGFVIDKFPISRPNLTFSTLTVSNMSPEDSSIYLCSVGAGAGANVLTFGAGSRLTVL.

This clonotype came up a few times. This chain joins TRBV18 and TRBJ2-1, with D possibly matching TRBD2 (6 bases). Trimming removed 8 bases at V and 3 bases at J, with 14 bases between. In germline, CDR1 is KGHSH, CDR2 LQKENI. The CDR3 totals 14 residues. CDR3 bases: TGTGCCAGCCGACCGGGACTGCGCTACAATGAGCAGTTCTTC. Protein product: CASRPGLRYNEQFF.

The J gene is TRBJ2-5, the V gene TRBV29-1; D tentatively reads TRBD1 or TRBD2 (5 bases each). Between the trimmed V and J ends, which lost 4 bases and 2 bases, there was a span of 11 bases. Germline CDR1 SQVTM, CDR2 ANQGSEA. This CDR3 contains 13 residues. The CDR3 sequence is CSVGETAQETQYF. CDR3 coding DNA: TGCAGCGTTGGGGAGACAGCGCAAGAGACCCAGTACTTC. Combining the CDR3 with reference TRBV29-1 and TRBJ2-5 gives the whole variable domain SAVISQKPSRDICQRGTSLTIQCQVDSQVTMMFWYRQQPGQSLTLIATANQGSEATYESGFVIDKFPISRPNLTFSTLTVSNMSPEDSSIYLCSVGETAQETQYFGPGTRLLVL.